These T cell receptor beta chains were read from a single sample in a study of blood T cell repertoires in COVID-19. Data came from immunoSEQ multiplex PCR; TCRdb stores just in-frame clones and leaves some out. The sample holds about 260,000 clones, 80% to 90% seen once. The material sequenced was peripheral blood. These receptors were obtained from a man aged 25 to 40 with active or convalescent COVID-19. The CDR3 runs from the conserved cysteine through the conserved F or W. The D gene is left open where the match is weak. Where a row states a size, it is once, few, many or the class of an expanded clone; other rows omit it.

TRBV5-1	NA	NA	TRBJ2-3	CASSLVPDTQYF	TGCGCCAGCAGCTTGGTCCCGGATACGCAGTATTTT
TRBV6-5	NA	NA	TRBJ1-4	CASSYAGQYNEKLFF	TGTGCCAGCAGTTACGCCGGACAGTATAATGAAAAACTGTTTTTT
TRBV7-7	NA	TRBD1	TRBJ2-1	CASSSRDSTYNEQFF	TGTGCCAGCAGCAGCCGGGACAGTACCTACAATGAGCAGTTCTTC
TRBV11-2	NA	NA	TRBJ1-1	CASSFLWGRDTEAFF	NA
TRBV5-6	NA	TRBD1	TRBJ1-2	CASSQQTGIGGYTF	TGTGCCAGCAGCCAACAGACAGGGATTGGTGGCTACACCTTC
TRBV7-3	few	TRBD1	TRBJ1-6	CASSPGGGYNSPLHF	TGTGCCAGCAGCCCAGGGGGCGGCTATAATTCACCCCTCCACTTT
TRBV7-9	NA	NA	TRBJ2-7	CASSFAAYEQYF	TGTGCCAGCAGCTTCGCGGCTTACGAGCAGTACTTC
TRBV5-4	NA	NA	TRBJ2-7	CASSLGQGGSYEQYF	TGTGCCAGCAGCTTGGGTCAGGGGGGATCCTACGAGCAGTACTTC
TRBV9	NA	TRBD1	TRBJ1-5	CASSVGDRVKGQPQHF	TGTGCCAGCAGCGTGGGGGACAGGGTGAAAGGTCAGCCCCAGCATTTT
TRBV29-1	NA	TRBD1	TRBJ1-3	CSIWTGSGNTIYF	TGCAGCATATGGACAGGGTCTGGAAACACCATATATTTT
TRBV5-1	few	NA	TRBJ2-1	CASSLGYRVGWYNEQFF	TGCGCCAGCAGCTTGGGGTACAGGGTAGGTTGGTACAATGAGCAGTTCTTC
TRBV11-2	NA	TRBD1	TRBJ1-6	CASSHPTGHWDSPLHF	TGTGCCAGCAGCCACCCGACAGGGCACTGGGATTCACCCCTCCACTTT
TRBV5-6	NA	NA	TRBJ1-1	CASSLSGGLNLNTEAFF	TGTGCCAGCAGCTTGAGCGGGGGCTTAAACTTGAACACTGAAGCTTTCTTT
TRBV19	NA	NA	TRBJ2-5	CASSISLALLQETQYF	TGTGCCAGTAGTATCTCGCTAGCCCTACTACAAGAGACCCAGTACTTC
TRBV19	NA	NA	TRBJ1-3	CASRDAGGNSGNTIYF	TGTGCCAGTAGAGATGCGGGTGGCAACTCTGGAAACACCATATATTTT
TRBV5-6	NA	NA	TRBJ1-5	CASSPARGPNQPQHF	TGTGCCAGCAGCCCCGCACGGGGTCCCAATCAGCCCCAGCATTTT
TRBV4-1	NA	NA	TRBJ1-2	CASSQAVTEPYYTF	TGCGCCAGCAGCCAAGCTGTCACAGAGCCATACTACACCTTC
TRBV14	NA	NA	TRBJ2-1	CASSQVWAEQFF	TGTGCCAGCAGCCAAGTTTGGGCTGAGCAGTTCTTC
TRBV29-1	NA	NA	TRBJ1-5	CSVEVQGGQPQHF	TGCAGCGTTGAAGTCCAAGGAGGCCAGCCCCAGCATTTT
TRBV6-6	NA	TRBD1	TRBJ2-7	CASSPRDRGNYEQYF	TGTGCCAGCAGTCCCCGGGACAGGGGGAACTACGAGCAGTACTTC
TRBV27	NA	TRBD1	TRBJ1-2	CASSPLDRGVGGYTF	TGTGCCAGCAGTCCCCTCGACAGGGGGGTCGGTGGCTACACCTTC
TRBV4-1	NA	NA	TRBJ1-4	CASSQSQSNEKLFF	TGCGCCAGCAGCCAGTCACAAAGTAATGAAAAACTGTTTTTT
TRBV7-6	NA	TRBD2	TRBJ2-2	CASSSAGLAGFTGELFF	TGTGCCAGCAGCTCAGCAGGACTAGCGGGGTTTACCGGGGAGCTGTTTTTT
TRBV7-6	NA	TRBD2	TRBJ2-1	CASSPGGGNEQFF	TGTGCCAGCAGCCCTGGGGGGGGAAATGAGCAGTTCTTC
TRBV19	NA	TRBD2	TRBJ2-2	CASHHPGLRGGGELFF	TGTGCCTCCCACCACCCGGGACTACGGGGTGGCGGGGAGCTGTTTTTT
TRBV7-8	NA	TRBD2	TRBJ2-1	CASSLTAGGPGIEQFF	TGTGCCAGCAGCTTAACCGCGGGGGGCCCTGGTATCGAGCAGTTCTTC
TRBV10-2	few	NA	TRBJ2-3	CASGGLGSADTQYF	TGCGCCAGCGGGGGCCTGGGATCTGCAGATACGCAGTATTTT
TRBV5-1	NA	TRBD1	TRBJ1-2	CASSSGQIFYGYTF	TGCGCCAGCAGTTCGGGACAGATATTTTATGGCTACACCTTC
TRBV20-1	NA	NA	TRBJ2-7	CSASAYGGERAYEQYF	TGCAGTGCTAGTGCTTACGGCGGAGAGCGCGCCTACGAGCAGTACTTC
TRBV5-1	few	NA	TRBJ2-1	CASSLMDYTNNEQFF	TGCGCCAGCAGCTTAATGGACTACACCAACAATGAGCAGTTCTTC
TRBV27	NA	NA	TRBJ2-1	CASSLSWGGLSYNEQFF	TGTGCCAGCAGTTTATCCTGGGGGGGCCTCTCCTACAATGAGCAGTTCTTC
TRBV7-2	few	TRBD1	TRBJ1-4	CASSLVADREEKLFF	TGTGCCAGCAGCTTAGTGGCGGACAGGGAAGAAAAACTGTTTTTT